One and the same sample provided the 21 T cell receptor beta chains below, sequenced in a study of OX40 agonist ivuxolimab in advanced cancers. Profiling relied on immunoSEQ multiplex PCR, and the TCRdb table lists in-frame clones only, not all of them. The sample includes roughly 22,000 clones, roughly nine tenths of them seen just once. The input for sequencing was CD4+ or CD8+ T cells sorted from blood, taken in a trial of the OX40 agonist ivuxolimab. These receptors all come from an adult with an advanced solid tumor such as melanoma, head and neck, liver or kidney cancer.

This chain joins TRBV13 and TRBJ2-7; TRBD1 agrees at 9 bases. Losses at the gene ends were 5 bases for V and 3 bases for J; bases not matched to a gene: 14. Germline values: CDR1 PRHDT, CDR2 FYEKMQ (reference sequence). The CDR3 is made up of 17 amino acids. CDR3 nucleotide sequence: TGTGCCAGCAGCCCCCGGACAGGGGAAGGTAAACTCTACGAGCAGTACTTC. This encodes CASSPRTGEGKLYEQYF. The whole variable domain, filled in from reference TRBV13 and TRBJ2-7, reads AAGVIQSPRHLIKEKRETATLKCYPIPRHDTVYWYQQGPGQDPQFLISFYEKMQSDKGSIPDRFSAQQFSDYHSELNMSSLELGDSALYFCASSPRTGEGKLYEQYFGPGTRLTVT.

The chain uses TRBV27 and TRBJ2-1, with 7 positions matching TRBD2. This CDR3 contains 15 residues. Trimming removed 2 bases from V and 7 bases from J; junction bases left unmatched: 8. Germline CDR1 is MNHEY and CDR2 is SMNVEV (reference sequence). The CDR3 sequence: CASSLVAGVVNEQFF. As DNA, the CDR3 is TGTGCCAGCAGTTTAGTGGCGGGAGTAGTTAATGAGCAGTTCTTC.

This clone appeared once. CDR3 protein: CASSLWGPDTQYF. CDR3 nucleotide sequence: TGTGCCAGCAGCTTATGGGGGCCAGATACGCAGTATTTT. This chain links TRBV11-2 with TRBJ2-3; TRBD1 might be the D (6 bases). The germline gives CDR1 SGHAT, CDR2 FQNNGV. With 2 bases removed from V and 4 bases from J, the gap between germline ends came to 7 bases. This CDR3 contains 13 residues.

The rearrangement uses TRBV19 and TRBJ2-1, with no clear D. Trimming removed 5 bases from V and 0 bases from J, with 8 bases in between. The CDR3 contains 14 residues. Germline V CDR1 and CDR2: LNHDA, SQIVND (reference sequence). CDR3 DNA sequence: TGTGCCAGTAGTGAGAGCGCCTCCTACAATGAGCAGTTCTTC. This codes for CASSESASYNEQFF. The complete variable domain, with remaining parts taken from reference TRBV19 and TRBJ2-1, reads DGGITQSPKYLFRKEGQNVTLSCEQNLNHDAMYWYRQDPGQGLRLIYYSQIVNDFQKGDIAEGYSVSREKKESFPLTVTSAQKNPTAFYLCASSESASYNEQFFGPGTRLTVL.

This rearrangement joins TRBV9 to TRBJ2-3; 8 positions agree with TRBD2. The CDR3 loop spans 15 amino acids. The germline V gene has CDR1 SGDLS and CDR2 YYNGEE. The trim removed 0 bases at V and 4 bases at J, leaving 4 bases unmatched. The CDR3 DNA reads TGTGCCAGCAGCGTAGCGGGAGGGCTCCCAGATACGCAGTATTTT. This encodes CASSVAGGLPDTQYF.

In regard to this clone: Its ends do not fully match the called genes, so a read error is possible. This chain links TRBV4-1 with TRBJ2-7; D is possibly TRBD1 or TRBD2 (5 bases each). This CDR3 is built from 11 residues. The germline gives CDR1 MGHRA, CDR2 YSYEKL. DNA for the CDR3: TGCGCCAGCAGCCAAGGCAGGGAGCGGTACTTC. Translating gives CASSQGRERYF.

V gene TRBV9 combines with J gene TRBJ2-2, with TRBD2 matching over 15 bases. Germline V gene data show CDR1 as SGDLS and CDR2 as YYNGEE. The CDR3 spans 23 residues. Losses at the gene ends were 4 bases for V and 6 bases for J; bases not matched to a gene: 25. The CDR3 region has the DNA TGTGCCAGCAGCCCCCTCGGTTCCGGACTAGCGGGAGGGGGGGAAACCGTCGCCGGGGAGCTGTTTTTT. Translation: CASSPLGSGLAGGGETVAGELFF.

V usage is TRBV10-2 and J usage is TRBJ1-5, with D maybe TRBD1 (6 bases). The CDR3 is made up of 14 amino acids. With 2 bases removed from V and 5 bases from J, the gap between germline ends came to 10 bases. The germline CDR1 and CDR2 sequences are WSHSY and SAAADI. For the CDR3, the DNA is TGCGCCAGCAGTGAGGGACAGCTGTATCAGCCCCAGCATTTT. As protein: CASSEGQLYQPQHF.

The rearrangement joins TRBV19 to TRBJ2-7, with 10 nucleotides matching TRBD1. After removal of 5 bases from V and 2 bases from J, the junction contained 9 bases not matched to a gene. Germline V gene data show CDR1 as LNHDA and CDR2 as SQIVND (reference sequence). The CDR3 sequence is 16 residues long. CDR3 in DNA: TGTGCCAGTAGTTGGGTTGCGGACAGGGGGACCTACGAGCAGTACTTC. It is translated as CASSWVADRGTYEQYF.

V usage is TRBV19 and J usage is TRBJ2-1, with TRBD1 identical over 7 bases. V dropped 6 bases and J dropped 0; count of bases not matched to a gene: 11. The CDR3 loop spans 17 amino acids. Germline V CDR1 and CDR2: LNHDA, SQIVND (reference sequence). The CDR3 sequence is CASSPGTVFFSYNEQFF. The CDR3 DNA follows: TGTGCCAGTAGCCCCGGGACAGTTTTCTTCTCCTACAATGAGCAGTTCTTC.

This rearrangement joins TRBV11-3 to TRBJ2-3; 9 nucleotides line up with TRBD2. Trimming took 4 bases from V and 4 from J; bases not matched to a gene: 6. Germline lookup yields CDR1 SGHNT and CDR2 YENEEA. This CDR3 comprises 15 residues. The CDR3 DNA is TGTGCCAGCAGCTCCCACCTAGCGGGACCAGATACGCAGTATTTT. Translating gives CASSSHLAGPDTQYF.

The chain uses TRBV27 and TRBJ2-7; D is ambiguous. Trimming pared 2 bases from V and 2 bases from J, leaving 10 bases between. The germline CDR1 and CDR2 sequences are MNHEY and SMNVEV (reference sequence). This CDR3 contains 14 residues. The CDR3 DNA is TGTGCCAGCAGTTTAACTCCGACGGCCTACGAGCAGTACTTC. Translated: CASSLTPTAYEQYF.

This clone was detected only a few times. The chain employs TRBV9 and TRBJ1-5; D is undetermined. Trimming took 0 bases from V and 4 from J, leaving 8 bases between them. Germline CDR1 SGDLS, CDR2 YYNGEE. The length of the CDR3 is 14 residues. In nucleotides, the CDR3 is TGTGCCAGCAGCGTAGGTAGTGGGAATCAGCCCCAGCATTTT. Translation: CASSVGSGNQPQHF.

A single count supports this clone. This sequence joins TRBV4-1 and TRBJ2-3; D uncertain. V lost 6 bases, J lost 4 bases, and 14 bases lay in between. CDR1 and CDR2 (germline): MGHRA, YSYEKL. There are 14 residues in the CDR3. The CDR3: CASSIGPDPDTQYF. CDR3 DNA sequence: TGCGCCAGCAGTATCGGGCCTGATCCAGATACGCAGTATTTT.

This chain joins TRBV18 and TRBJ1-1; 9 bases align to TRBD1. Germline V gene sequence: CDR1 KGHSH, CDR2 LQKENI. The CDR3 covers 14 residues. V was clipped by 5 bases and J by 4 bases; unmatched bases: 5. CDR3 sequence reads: CASSTGQGITEAFF. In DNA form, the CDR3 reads TGTGCCAGCTCAACCGGACAGGGGATCACTGAAGCTTTCTTT.

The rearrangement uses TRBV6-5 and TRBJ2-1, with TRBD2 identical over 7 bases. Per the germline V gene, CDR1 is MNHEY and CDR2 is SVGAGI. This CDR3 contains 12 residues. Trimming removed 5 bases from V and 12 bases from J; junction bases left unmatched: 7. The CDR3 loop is CASSAGVEAQFF. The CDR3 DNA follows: TGTGCCAGCAGTGCGGGGGTGGAAGCGCAGTTCTTC.

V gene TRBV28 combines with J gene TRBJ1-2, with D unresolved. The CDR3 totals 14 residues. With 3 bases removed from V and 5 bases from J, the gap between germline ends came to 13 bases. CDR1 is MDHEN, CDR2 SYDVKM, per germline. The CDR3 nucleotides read TGTGCCAGCAGTTTGTTCGGGGTGGGATATGGCTACACCTTC. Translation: CASSLFGVGYGYTF.

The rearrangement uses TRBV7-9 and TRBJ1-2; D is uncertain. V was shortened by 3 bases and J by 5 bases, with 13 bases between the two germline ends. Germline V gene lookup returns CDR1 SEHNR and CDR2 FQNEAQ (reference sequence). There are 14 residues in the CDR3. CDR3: CASSFDTAFYGYTF. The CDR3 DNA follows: TGTGCCAGCAGCTTCGACACAGCTTTTTATGGCTACACCTTC.

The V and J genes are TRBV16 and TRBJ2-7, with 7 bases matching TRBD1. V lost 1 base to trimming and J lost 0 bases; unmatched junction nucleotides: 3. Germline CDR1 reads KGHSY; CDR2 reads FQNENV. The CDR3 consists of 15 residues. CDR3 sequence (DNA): TGTGCCAGCAGCCAATACCGGGACAGCTCCTACGAGCAGTACTTC. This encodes CASSQYRDSSYEQYF.

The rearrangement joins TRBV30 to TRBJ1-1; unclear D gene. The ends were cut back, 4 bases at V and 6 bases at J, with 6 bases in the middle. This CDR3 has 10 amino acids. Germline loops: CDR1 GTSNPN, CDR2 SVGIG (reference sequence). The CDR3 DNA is TGTGCCTGGATGGCGCCTGAAGCTTTCTTT. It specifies CAWMAPEAFF.

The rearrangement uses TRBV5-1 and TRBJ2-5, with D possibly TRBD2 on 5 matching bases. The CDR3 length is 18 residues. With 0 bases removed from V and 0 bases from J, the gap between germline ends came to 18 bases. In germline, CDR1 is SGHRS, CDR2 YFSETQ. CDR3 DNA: TGCGCCAGCAGCTTGGCCGGGGATGTACTCAAGTACCAAGAGACCCAGTACTTC. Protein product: CASSLAGDVLKYQETQYF.